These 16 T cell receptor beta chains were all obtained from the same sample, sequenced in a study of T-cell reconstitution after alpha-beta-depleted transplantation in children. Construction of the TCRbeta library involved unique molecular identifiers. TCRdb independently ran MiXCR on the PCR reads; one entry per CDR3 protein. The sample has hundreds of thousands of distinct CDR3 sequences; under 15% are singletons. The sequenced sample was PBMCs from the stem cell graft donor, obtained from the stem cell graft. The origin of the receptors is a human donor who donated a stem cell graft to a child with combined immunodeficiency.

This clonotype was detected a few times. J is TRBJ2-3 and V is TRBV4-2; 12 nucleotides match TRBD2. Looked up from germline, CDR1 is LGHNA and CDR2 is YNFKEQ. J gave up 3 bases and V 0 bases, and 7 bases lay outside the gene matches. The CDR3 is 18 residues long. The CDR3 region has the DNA TGTGCCAGCAGCCAAGAGAGGCTAGCGGGGGGGTGGACAGATACGCAGTATTTT. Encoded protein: CASSQERLAGGWTDTQYF.

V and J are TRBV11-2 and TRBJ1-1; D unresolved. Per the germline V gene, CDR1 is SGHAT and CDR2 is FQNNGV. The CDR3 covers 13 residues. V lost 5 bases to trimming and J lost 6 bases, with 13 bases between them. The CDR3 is CASSLWTIPEAFF. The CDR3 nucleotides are TGTGCCAGCAGCCTATGGACCATCCCTGAAGCTTTCTTT. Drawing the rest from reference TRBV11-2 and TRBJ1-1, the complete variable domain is EAGVAQSPRYKIIEKRQSVAFWCNPISGHATLYWYQQILGQGPKLLIQFQNNGVVDDSQLPKDRFSAERLKGVDSTLKIQPAKLEDSAVYLCASSLWTIPEAFFGQGTRLTVV.

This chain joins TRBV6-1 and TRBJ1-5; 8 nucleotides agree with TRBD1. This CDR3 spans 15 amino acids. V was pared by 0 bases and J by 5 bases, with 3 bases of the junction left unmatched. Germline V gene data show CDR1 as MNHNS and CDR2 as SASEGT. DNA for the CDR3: TGTGCCAGCAGTGAAGCCGGGACAGGTTATCAGCCCCAGCATTTT. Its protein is CASSEAGTGYQPQHF.

CDR3 protein: CASRTGGAGELFF. The DNA of the CDR3 is TGTGCCAGCAGGACAGGCGGTGCCGGGGAGCTGTTTTTT. The V gene is TRBV7-8, the J gene TRBJ2-2, with a tentative D call TRBD1 (6 bases). The CDR3 is 13 amino acids. Germline V gives CDR1 SGHVS, CDR2 FQNEAQ. Trimming took 6 bases from V and 6 from J, leaving 11 bases between them.

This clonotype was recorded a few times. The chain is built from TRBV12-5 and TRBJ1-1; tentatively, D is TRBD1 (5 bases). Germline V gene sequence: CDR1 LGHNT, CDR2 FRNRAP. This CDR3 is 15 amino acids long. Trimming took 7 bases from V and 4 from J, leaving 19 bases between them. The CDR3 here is CASVSGVGGLTEAFF. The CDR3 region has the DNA TGTGCTAGTGTTTCCGGGGTCGGGGGTCTCACTGAAGCTTTCTTT.

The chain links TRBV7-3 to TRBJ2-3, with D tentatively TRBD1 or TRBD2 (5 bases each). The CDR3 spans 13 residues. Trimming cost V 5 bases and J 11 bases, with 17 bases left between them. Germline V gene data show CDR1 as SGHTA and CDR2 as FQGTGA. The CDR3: CASSPGPMIGQYF. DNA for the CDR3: TGTGCCAGCAGCCCGGGACCGATGATAGGGCAGTATTTT.

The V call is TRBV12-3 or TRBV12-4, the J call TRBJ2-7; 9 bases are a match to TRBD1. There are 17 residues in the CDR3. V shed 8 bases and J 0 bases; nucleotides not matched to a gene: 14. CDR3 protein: CASGTGLDWASSYEQYF. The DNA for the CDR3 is TGTGCCAGCGGGACAGGGCTAGATTGGGCGAGCTCCTACGAGCAGTACTTC.

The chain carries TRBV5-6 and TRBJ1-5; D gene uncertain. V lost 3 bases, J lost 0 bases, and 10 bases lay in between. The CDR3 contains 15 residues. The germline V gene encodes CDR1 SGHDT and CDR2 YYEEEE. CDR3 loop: CASSWTPDSNQPQHF. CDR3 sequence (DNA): TGTGCCAGCAGCTGGACGCCAGATAGCAATCAGCCCCAGCATTTT.

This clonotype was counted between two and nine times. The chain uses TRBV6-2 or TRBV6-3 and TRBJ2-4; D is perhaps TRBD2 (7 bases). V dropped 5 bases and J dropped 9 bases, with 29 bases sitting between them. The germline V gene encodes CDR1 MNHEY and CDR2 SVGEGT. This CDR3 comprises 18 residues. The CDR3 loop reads CASSTWGGPLAPESIQYF. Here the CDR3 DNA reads TGTGCCAGCAGTACTTGGGGGGGGCCATTAGCCCCGGAGAGCATTCAGTACTTC.

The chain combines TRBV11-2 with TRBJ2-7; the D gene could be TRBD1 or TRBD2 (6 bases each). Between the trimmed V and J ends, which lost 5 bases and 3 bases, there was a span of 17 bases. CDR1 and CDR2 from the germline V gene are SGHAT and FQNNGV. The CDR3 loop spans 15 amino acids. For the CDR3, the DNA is TGTGCCAGCAGCCTCGGGGGTGGACAGCGCTACGAGCAGTACTTC. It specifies CASSLGGGQRYEQYF.

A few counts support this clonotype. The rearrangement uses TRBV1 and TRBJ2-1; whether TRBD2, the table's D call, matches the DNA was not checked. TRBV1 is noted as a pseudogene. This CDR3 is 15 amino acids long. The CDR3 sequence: CTSSQLPGLALEQFF. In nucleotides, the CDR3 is TGCACCAGCAGCCAACTCCCAGGACTAGCTCTTGAGCAGTTCTTC.

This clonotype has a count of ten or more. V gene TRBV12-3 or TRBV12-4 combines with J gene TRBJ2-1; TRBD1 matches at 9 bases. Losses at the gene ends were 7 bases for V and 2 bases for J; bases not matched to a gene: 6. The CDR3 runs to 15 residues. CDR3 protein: CASTLGQGTYNEQFF. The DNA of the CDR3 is TGTGCCAGCACCCTCGGACAGGGGACCTACAATGAGCAGTTCTTC.

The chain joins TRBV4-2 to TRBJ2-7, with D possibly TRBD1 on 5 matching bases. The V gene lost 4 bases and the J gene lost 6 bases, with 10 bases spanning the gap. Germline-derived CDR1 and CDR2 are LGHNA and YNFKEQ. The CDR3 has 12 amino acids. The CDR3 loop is CASSLGLFEQYF. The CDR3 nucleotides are TGTGCCAGCAGCCTGGGGCTGTTCGAGCAGTACTTC.

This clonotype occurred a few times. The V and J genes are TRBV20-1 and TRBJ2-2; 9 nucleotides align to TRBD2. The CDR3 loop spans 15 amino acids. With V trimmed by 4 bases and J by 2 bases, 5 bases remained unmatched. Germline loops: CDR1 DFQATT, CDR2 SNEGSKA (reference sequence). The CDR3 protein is CSAKSGGTNTGELFF. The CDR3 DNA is TGCAGTGCTAAGAGCGGGGGGACCAACACCGGGGAGCTGTTTTTT.

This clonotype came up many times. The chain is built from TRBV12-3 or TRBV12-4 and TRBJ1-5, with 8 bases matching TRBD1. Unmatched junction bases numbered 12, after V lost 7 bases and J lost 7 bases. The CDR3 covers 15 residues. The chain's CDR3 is CASTVGQVLDQPQHF. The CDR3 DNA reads TGTGCCAGCACTGTGGGACAGGTCCTCGACCAGCCCCAGCATTTT.

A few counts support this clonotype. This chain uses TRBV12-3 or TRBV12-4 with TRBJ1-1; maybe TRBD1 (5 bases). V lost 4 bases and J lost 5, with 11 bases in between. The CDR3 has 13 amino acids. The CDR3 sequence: CASSYGTRTEAFF. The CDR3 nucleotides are TGTGCCAGCAGTTACGGGACGAGGACTGAAGCTTTCTTT.